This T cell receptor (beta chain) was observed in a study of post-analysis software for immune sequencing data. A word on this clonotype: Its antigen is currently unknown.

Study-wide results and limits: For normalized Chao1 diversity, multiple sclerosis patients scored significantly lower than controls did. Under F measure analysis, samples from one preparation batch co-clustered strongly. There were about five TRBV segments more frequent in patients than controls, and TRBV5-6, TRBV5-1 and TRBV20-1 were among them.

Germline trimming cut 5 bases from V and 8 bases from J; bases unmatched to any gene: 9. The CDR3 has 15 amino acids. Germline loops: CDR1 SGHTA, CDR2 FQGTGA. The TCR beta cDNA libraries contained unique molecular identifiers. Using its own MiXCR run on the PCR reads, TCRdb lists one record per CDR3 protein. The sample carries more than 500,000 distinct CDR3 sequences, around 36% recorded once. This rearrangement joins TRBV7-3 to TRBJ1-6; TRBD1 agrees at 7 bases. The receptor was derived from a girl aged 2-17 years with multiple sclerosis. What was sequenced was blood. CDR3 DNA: TGTGCCAGCAGCCTACGACAGGGAGGTGATTCACCCCTCCACTTT. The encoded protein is CASSLRQGGDSPLHF.